The clone carrying this TCR beta chain was detected only a few times. Investigators prepared the TCR beta libraries by applying iRepertoire HTBI primers and Arm-PCR of CDR3 regions. TCRdb re-called the multiplex PCR reads with MiXCR, one entry per CDR3 protein. The data contain 350,000 to 500,000 distinct CDR3 sequences, around 13% of them singletons. Time point meaning: newly diagnosed GD, antithyroid drugs for less than 3 months. PBMC-extracted RNA yielded the TCR library. As a group, patients came from one endocrinology department in Xi'an, China. The EDTA tubes were filled with 7 to 9.5 milliliters of drawn peripheral blood. This sample is part of a study of regulatory T cells in long-lasting Graves disease. Germline V gene sequence: CDR1 SEHNR, CDR2 FQNEAQ (reference sequence). The CDR3 spans 13 residues. The ends were cut back, 5 bases at V and 4 bases at J, with 9 bases in the middle. The same data also went into a second study, on T cells in Graves' hyperthyroidism and ophthalmopathy. That publication notes: The patients, who ranged from 18 to 65 in age, presented with newly diagnosed hyperthyroidism lasting under 2 months.

The chain has TRBV7-9 and TRBJ1-5, with unresolved D. The material sequenced was peripheral blood mononuclear cells (PBMCs), taken at new diagnosis, from a patient treated with antithyroid drugs. This clonotype was sampled from a woman aged 45-59 years with Graves disease. CDR3 in DNA: TGTGCCAGCAGCCTAGTTGCGAATCAGCCCCAGCATTTT. Translating gives CASSLVANQPQHF.